This T cell receptor (beta chain) stems from a study of preoperative IRX-2 immunotherapy in early breast cancer. Treatment described: preoperative locoregional IRX-2 cytokine immunotherapy. This phase Ib study tested locoregional IRX-2 cytokine immunotherapy given before surgery. Germline CDR1 reads MNHEY; CDR2 reads SMNVEV (reference sequence). Between the trimmed V and J ends, which lost 5 bases and 4 bases, there was a span of 12 bases. There are 14 residues in the CDR3. Assay used: immunoSEQ multiplex PCR; TCRdb lists only in-frame clones, some missing. The sample carries 43,000 or so clones, about 95% recorded once.

The chain couples TRBV27 to TRBJ2-1; D perhaps matches TRBD2 (5 bases). The sequence was collected from a human donor with breast cancer. The source material was tumor tissue, sampled after IRX-2 immunotherapy. CDR3 amino acids: CASSLAGPYNEQFF. The CDR3 DNA follows: TGTGCCAGCAGTCTAGCAGGCCCGTACAATGAGCAGTTCTTC.